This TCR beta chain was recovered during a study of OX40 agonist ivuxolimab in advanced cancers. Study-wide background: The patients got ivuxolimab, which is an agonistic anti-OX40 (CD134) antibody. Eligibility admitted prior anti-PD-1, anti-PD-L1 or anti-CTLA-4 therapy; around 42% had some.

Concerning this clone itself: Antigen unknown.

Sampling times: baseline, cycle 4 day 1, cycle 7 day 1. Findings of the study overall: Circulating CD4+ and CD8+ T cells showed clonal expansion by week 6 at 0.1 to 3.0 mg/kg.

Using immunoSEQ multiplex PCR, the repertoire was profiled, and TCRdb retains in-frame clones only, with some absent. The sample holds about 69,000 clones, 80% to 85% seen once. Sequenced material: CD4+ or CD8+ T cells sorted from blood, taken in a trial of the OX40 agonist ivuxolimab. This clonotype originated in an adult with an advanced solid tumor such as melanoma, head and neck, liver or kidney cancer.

CDR3 DNA sequence: TGTGCCAGTAGTCCTGCCGGGACAGTCGGCTCCTACGAGCAGTACTTC. It is translated as CASSPAGTVGSYEQYF. The rearrangement links TRBV19 to TRBJ2-7, with 7 bases lining up with TRBD1. This CDR3 has 16 residues. The V segment lost 5 bases and the J segment 0 bases; nucleotides outside the gene matches: 10. In germline, CDR1 is LNHDA, CDR2 SQIVND (reference sequence).